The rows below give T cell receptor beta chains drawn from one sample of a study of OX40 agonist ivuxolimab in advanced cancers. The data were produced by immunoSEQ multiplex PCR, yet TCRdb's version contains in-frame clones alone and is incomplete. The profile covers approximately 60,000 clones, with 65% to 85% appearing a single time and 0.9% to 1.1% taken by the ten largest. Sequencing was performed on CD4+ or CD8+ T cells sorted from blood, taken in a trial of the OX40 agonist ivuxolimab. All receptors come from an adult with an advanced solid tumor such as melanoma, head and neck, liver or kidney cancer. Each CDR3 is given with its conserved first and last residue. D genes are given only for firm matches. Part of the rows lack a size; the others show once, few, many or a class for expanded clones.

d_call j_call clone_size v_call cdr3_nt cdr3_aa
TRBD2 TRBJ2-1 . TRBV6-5 TGTGCCAGCAGGGGACTAGCGGGGTACAATGAGCAGTTCTTC CASRGLAGYNEQFF
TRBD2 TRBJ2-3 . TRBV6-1 TGTGCCAGCAGTGGGGCGGGGGGCACAGATACGCAGTATTTT CASSGAGGTDTQYF
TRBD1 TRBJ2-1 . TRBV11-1 TGTGCCAGCAGCTCCCGGGACAGGGGTTTAAATGAGCAGTTCTTC CASSSRDRGLNEQFF
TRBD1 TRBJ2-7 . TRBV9 TGTGCCAGCAGCGCGGGACAGGGGGGTTACGAGCAGTACTTC CASSAGQGGYEQYF
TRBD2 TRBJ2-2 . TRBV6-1 TGTGCCTCACGGGAGGGTCCCGGGGAGCTGTTTTTT CASREGPGELFF
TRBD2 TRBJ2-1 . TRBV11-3 TGTGCCAGCAGCTCCATTACCGGGGGGATCGATGAGCAGTTCTTC CASSSITGGIDEQFF
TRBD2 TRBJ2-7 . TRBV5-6 TGTGCCAGCAGCCCAAGACTAGCGGGGAACCACGAGCAGTACTTC CASSPRLAGNHEQYF
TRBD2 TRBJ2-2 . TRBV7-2 TGTGCCAGCAGCTTAATGGCGGGCGGGGGGACAACCGGGGAGCTGTTTTTT CASSLMAGGGTTGELFF
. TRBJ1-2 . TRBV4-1 TGCGCCAGCAGCCAAGAGGGGGCGGTCCGTAGTGCCGGCTACACCTTC CASSQEGAVRSAGYTF
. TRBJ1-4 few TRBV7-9 TGTGCCAGCAGCTTAGGAGGAACTAATGAAAAACTGTTTTTT CASSLGGTNEKLFF
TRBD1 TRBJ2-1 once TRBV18 TGTGCCAGCTCACCATCAACAGGGGGATCCTACAATGAGCAGTTCTTC CASSPSTGGSYNEQFF